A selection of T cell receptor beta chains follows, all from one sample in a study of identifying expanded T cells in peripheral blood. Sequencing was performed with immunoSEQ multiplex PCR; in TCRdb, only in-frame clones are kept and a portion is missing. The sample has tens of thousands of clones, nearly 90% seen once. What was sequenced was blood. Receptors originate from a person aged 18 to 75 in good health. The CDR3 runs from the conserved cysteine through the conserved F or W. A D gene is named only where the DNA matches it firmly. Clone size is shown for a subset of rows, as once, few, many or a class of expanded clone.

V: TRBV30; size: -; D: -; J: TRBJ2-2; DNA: TGTGCCTGGAGTGCCAGGGATCGGAACACCGGGGAGCTGTTTTTT; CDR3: CAWSARDRNTGELFF
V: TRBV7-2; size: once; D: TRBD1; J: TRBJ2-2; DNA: TGTGCCAGCAGGACAGGGGCCGGGGAGCTGTTTTTT; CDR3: CASRTGAGELFF
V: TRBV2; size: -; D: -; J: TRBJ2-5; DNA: TGTGCCAGCAGTGGGGGGCGCGAAGAGACCCAGTACTTC; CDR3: CASSGGREETQYF
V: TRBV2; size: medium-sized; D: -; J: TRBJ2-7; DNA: TGTGCCAGCAGTGCGACCGGGACGGTGGAGACGCAGTACTTC; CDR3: CASSATGTVETQYF
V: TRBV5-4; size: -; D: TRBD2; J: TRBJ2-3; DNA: TGTGCCAGCAGCTTCGGGACTAGCGGGAGGGTCACAGATACGCAGTATTTT; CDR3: CASSFGTSGRVTDTQYF
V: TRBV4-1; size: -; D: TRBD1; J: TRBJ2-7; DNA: TGCGCCAGCAGCCAAGATCTGAGACAGGGTTCCTACGAGCAGTACTTC; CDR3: CASSQDLRQGSYEQYF
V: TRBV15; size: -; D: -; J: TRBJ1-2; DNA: TGTGCCACCAGCAGAGATAGGCTCGGGACTTATTATGGCTACACCTTC; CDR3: CATSRDRLGTYYGYTF
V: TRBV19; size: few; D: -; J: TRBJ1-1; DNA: TGTGCCAGTAGTATCCCGGACGAGGGTTGGGGAGCTTTCTTT; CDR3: CASSIPDEGWGAFF
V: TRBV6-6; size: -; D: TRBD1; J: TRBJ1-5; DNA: TGTGCCAGCAGTCTGGGACAGGGAGTGGATCAGCCCCAGCATTTT; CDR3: CASSLGQGVDQPQHF
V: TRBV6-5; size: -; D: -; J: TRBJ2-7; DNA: TGTGCCAGCAGTTACTCGAGTAAGATCTCCTACGAGCAGTACTTC; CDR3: CASSYSSKISYEQYF
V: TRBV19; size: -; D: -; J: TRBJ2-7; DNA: TGTGCCAGTAGCTCCGGCCCCTACGAGCAGTACTTC; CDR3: CASSSGPYEQYF
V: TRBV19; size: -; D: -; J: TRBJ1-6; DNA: TGTGCCAGTAGTATAGCTCGTGGACAGATCTATAATTCACCCCTCCACTTT; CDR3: CASSIARGQIYNSPLHF
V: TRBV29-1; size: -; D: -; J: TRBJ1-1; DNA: TGCAGCGTTAGGCGAATCGAGGACACTGAAGCTTTCTTT; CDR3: CSVRRIEDTEAFF
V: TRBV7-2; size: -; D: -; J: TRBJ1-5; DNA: TGTGCCAGCAGCAGCGGGACAACGCGAACGGAGCCCCAGCATTTT; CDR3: CASSSGTTRTEPQHF
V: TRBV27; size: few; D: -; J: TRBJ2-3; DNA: TGTGCCAGCAGCTCCCACACAGATACGCAGTATTTT; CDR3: CASSSHTDTQYF
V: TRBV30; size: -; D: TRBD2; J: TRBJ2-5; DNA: TGTGCCTGGGCAAGACTAGCGGGAGGAGAGACCCAGTACTTC; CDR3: CAWARLAGGETQYF
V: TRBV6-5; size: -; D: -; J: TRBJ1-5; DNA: TGTGCCAGCAGTTACTCGACGGCCGTCGAGCCCCAGCATTTT; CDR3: CASSYSTAVEPQHF
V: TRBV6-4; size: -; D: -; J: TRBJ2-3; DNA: TGTGCCAGCAGCCCTAAGGTTGGTACGGCGCAGTATTTT; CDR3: CASSPKVGTAQYF
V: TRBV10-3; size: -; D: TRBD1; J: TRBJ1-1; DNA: TGTGCCATCAGTGAGTCACCGGGACAGGGGAACACTGAAGCTTTCTTT; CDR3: CAISESPGQGNTEAFF
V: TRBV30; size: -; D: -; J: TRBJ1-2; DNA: TGTGCCTGGAGTGTACTGGGGATCATAGCGAACTATGGCTACACCTTC; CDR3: CAWSVLGIIANYGYTF
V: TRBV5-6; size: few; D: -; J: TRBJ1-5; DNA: TGTGCCAGCAGGCCGTCCGGGAGCAATCAGCCCCAGCATTTT; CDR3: CASRPSGSNQPQHF
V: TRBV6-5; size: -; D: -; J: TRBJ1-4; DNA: TGTGCCAGCAAACATACTCAGGGCCCTAATGAAAAACTGTTTTTT; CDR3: CASKHTQGPNEKLFF
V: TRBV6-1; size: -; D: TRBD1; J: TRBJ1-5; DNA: TGTGCCAGCAGGGGACAGGGGGCTGGGAATCAGCCCCAGCATTTT; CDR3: CASRGQGAGNQPQHF
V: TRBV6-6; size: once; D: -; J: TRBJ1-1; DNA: TGTGCCAGCAGATGGACCGGACCGGACACTGAAGCTTTCTTT; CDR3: CASRWTGPDTEAFF
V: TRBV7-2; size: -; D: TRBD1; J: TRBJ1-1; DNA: TGTGCCAGCAGCTTAGGGACAGGGGGAATGAACACTGAAGCTTTCTTT; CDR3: CASSLGTGGMNTEAFF
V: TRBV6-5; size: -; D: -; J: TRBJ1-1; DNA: TGTGCCAGCAGTTCAAATACAGGATACACTGAAGCTTTCTTT; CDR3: CASSSNTGYTEAFF
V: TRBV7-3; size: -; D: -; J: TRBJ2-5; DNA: TGTGCCAGCAGCCCCTACGGGGGTTTGGGTACAGAGACCCAGTACTTC; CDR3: CASSPYGGLGTETQYF
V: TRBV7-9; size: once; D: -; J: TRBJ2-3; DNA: TGTGCCAGCAGCTCCGGGCTGGACTTCACAGATACGCAGTATTTT; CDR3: CASSSGLDFTDTQYF
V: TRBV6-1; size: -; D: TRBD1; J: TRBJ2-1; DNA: TGTGCCAGCAGTGGATCGGGGACAGGGATGAGCAATGAGCAGTTCTTC; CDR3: CASSGSGTGMSNEQFF
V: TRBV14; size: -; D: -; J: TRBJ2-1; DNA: TGTGCCAGCAGCCGAAGAACCACAGGGAGGGGGTACAATGAGCAGTTCTTC; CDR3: CASSRRTTGRGYNEQFF
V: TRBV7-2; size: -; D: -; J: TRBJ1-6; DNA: TGTGCCAGCAGCCCCCTGTCCCCTAATTCACCCCTCCACTTT; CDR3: CASSPLSPNSPLHF
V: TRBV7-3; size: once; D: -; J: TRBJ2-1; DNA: TGTGCCAGCAGCTTAGGGTTGGTAGGTGAGCAGTTCTTC; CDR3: CASSLGLVGEQFF
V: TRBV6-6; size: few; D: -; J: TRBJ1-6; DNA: TGTGCCAGCAGTTACTCGGAGGCTAATTCACCCCTCCACTTT; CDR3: CASSYSEANSPLHF
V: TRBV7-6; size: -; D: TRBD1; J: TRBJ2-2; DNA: TGTGCCAGCAGCTCCCTGGGGGAGACAGGGGGCTACACCGGGGAGCTGTTTTTT; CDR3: CASSSLGETGGYTGELFF
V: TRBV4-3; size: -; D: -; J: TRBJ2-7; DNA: TGCGCCAGCAGCCAAGGGAGGACCTACTACGAGCAGTACTTC; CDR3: CASSQGRTYYEQYF
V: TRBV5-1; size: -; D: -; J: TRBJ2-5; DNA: TGCGCCAGCAGCTTGGAGGGGACCCAAGAGACCCAGTACTTC; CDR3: CASSLEGTQETQYF
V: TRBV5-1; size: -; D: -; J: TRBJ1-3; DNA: TGCGCCAGCAGCGTTAGGCCGAGCTCTGGAAACACCATATATTTT; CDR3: CASSVRPSSGNTIYF
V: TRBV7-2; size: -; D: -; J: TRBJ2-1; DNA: TGTGCCAGCAGCACCGACTCGGGCTCCTACAATGAGCAGTTCTTC; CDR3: CASSTDSGSYNEQFF
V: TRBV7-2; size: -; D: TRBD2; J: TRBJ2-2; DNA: TGTGCCAGCAGCTTAAATTTAGCGGGAGGGAACACCGGGGAGCTGTTTTTT; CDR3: CASSLNLAGGNTGELFF
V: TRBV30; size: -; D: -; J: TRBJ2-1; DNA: TGTGCCTGGACCCGGGAACCTTACAATGAGCAGTTCTTC; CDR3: CAWTREPYNEQFF
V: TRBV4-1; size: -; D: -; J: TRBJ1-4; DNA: TGCGCCAGCAGCCCGGGACCCCGGGAAAAACTGTTTTTT; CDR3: CASSPGPREKLFF
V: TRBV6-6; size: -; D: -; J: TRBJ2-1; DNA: TGTGCCAGCAGCCACGTGCAGGGGTTCGACAATGAGCAGTTCTTC; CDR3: CASSHVQGFDNEQFF
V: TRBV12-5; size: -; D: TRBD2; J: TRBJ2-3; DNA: TGTGCTAGTGGCCCGGCGGGGGGGCGGGCAGATACGCAGTATTTT; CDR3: CASGPAGGRADTQYF
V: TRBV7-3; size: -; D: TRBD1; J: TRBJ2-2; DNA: TGTGCCAGCAGCATAGACAGGGGCCGGGGCGCCGGGGAGCTGTTTTTT; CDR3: CASSIDRGRGAGELFF